The 30 T cell receptor beta chains below come from one sample, sequenced in a study of cytomegalovirus exposure and HLA in healthy donors. The PCR was carried out with 60 Vbeta primers and 13 Jbeta primers. Measured with immunoSEQ multiplex PCR; TCRdb has only the in-frame clones, and not every one. The table lists 150,000 to 200,000 clones, 79% of them singletons. Sample: PBMCs. These receptors were obtained from a woman in her forties or fifties in good health and CMV-seronegative.

The chain is built from TRBV10-3 and TRBJ2-7, with 10 bases lining up with TRBD2. The junction had 5 bases not matched to a gene; V was cut back by 0 bases and J by 0 bases. The CDR3 is 17 residues long. The germline V gene has CDR1 ENHRY and CDR2 SYGVKD. CDR3 sequence (DNA): TGTGCCATCAGTGAGTCTCTAGCGGGGGAACACTCCTACGAGCAGTACTTC. This translates into CAISESLAGEHSYEQYF.

The chain couples TRBV10-3 to TRBJ2-2; 7 nucleotides agree with TRBD1. CDR1 ENHRY and CDR2 SYGVKD come from the germline V gene. The CDR3 runs 15 residues. The V gene end was trimmed by 6 bases and the J gene end by 4 bases; junction bases not matched to a gene: 8. CDR3 DNA: TGTGCCATCAGCGAAGACAGGGTAGGCACCGGGGAGCTGTTTTTT. Translation: CAISEDRVGTGELFF.

CDR3 nucleotides: TGCGCCAGCAGGACAGTAAATCAGCCCCAGCATTTT. It yields the protein CASRTVNQPQHF. The chain carries TRBV10-1 and TRBJ1-5, with D possibly being TRBD1 (5 bases). The CDR3 loop spans 12 amino acids. V gave up 6 bases and J gave up 4 bases, with 7 bases separating them. Germline CDR1 WNHNN, CDR2 SYGVQD (reference sequence).

This rearrangement joins TRBV10-3 to TRBJ1-2, with a weak D call TRBD1 (6 bases). CDR3 length equals 14 residues. Germline lookup yields CDR1 ENHRY and CDR2 SYGVKD. V dropped 4 bases and J dropped 4 bases, with 13 bases sitting between them. CDR3: CAISVTQGSYGYTF. The DNA for the CDR3 is TGTGCCATCAGTGTTACACAGGGCAGCTATGGCTACACCTTC.

V and J are TRBV10-3 and TRBJ2-3; D may be TRBD2 (7 bases). This CDR3 is built from 15 residues. Per germline, CDR1 ENHRY and CDR2 SYGVKD. Between the trimmed V and J ends, which lost 10 bases and 0 bases, there was a span of 17 bases. CDR3 sequence reads: CAREGGRSSTDTQYF. As DNA, the CDR3 is TGTGCCAGGGAGGGGGGGAGGTCTAGCACAGATACGCAGTATTTT.

The rearrangement uses TRBV2 and TRBJ2-2; D may be TRBD1 (5 bases). CDR1 SNHLY and CDR2 FYNNEI come from the germline V gene. This CDR3 has 16 amino acids. V gave up 4 bases and J gave up 2 bases, with 14 bases separating them. CDR3 residues: CASSAGRDRNTGELFF. The CDR3 DNA is TGTGCCAGCAGTGCAGGCCGAGACAGAAACACCGGGGAGCTGTTTTTT. The whole variable domain, remainder taken from reference TRBV2 and TRBJ2-2, is EPEVTQTPSHQVTQMGQEVILRCVPISNHLYFYWYRQILGQKVEFLVSFYNNEISEKSEIFDDQFSVERPDGSNFTLKIRSTKLEDSAMYFCASSAGRDRNTGELFFGEGSRLTVL.

The CDR3 DNA reads TGTGCCAGTGCCGGGATGAGCAATCAGCCCCAGCATTTT. Translating it yields CASAGMSNQPQHF. The genes are TRBV6-1 and TRBJ1-5; D is undetermined. CDR1 MNHNS and CDR2 SASEGT come from the germline V gene. V lost 9 bases to trimming and J lost 1 base, with 10 bases between them. The CDR3 extends over 13 amino acids.

This clone came up once. This chain links TRBV9 with TRBJ2-1; no firm D call. Trimming pared 2 bases from V and 3 bases from J, leaving 12 bases between. The CDR3 loop spans 15 amino acids. Germline-derived CDR1 and CDR2 are SGDLS and YYNGEE. In DNA, the CDR3 is TGTGCCAGCAGCGTCGGTGTAGCAGACTACAATGAGCAGTTCTTC. Translation gives CASSVGVADYNEQFF.

Comment on this clone: The same CDR3 can be traced to other DNA sequences in this sample. The V gene is TRBV28, the J gene TRBJ1-5, with D unclear. There are 13 residues in the CDR3. V was cut by 6 bases and J by 3 bases, with 9 bases left in between. Germline assignment: CDR1 MDHEN and CDR2 SYDVKM. CDR3 amino acids: CASRNGVNQPQHF. The CDR3 DNA sequence: TGTGCCAGCAGAAACGGGGTCAATCAGCCCCAGCATTTT.

The gene calls are TRBV28 and TRBJ1-5; a weak D match, TRBD1 (5 bases). This CDR3 is 17 amino acids long. CDR1 is MDHEN, CDR2 SYDVKM, per germline. Trimming cost V 2 bases and J 2 bases, with 16 bases left between them. The CDR3 region is CASSLQGDWYGNQPQHF. For the CDR3, the DNA is TGTGCCAGCAGTTTACAGGGTGATTGGTATGGCAATCAGCCCCAGCATTTT. Variable domain in full (rest from reference TRBV28 and TRBJ1-5): DVKVTQSSRYLVKRTGEKVFLECVQDMDHENMFWYRQDPGLGLRLIYFSYDVKMKEKGDIPEGYSVSREKKERFSLILESASTNQTSMYLCASSLQGDWYGNQPQHFGDGTRLSIL.

This clone was seen a single time. V is TRBV6-5 and J is TRBJ2-3, with a tentative D call TRBD2 (6 bases). Germline loops: CDR1 MNHEY, CDR2 SVGAGI. Trimming took 6 bases from V and 4 from J, leaving 17 bases between them. The CDR3 contains 15 residues. In DNA, the CDR3 is TGTGCCAGCAGCCAGCTGGCGGGGCACTCAGATACGCAGTATTTT. This translates into CASSQLAGHSDTQYF.

The J gene is TRBJ2-7, the V gene TRBV10-3, with TRBD2 matching 9 bases. With V trimmed by 4 bases and J by 1 base, 5 bases remained unmatched. This CDR3 region has 15 residues. Germline V gives CDR1 ENHRY, CDR2 SYGVKD. The CDR3 bases are TGTGCCATCAGTGGGGGACTAGCAGTGTCCTACGAGCAGTACTTC. Its protein product is CAISGGLAVSYEQYF.

The chain carries TRBV15 and TRBJ2-1, with D perhaps matching TRBD2 (6 bases). The germline V gene encodes CDR1 LNHNV and CDR2 YYDKDF (reference sequence). Trimming pared 8 bases from V and 3 bases from J, leaving 17 bases between. The CDR3 extends over 15 amino acids. CDR3 sequence reads: CATARPGLRYNEQFF. CDR3 in DNA: TGTGCCACCGCTCGACCGGGACTTCGCTACAATGAGCAGTTCTTC.

The V call is TRBV7-2, the J call TRBJ2-6; D uncertain. V was clipped by 7 bases and J by 0 bases, with 10 bases between them. The CDR3 runs to 15 residues. Per germline, CDR1 SGHTA and CDR2 FQGNSA. CDR3 residues: CASTTRFSGANVLTF. CDR3 sequence (DNA): TGTGCCAGCACCACCAGATTCTCTGGGGCCAACGTCCTGACTTTC.

The J gene is TRBJ1-4, the V gene TRBV5-5; 9 nucleotides line up with TRBD1. CDR1 and CDR2 from the germline V gene are SGHKS and YYEKEE (reference sequence). V gave up 5 bases and J gave up 3 bases; unmatched junction bases: 14. The CDR3 totals 18 residues. The CDR3 is CASRRGQGLGGANEKLFF. CDR3 DNA sequence: TGTGCCAGCAGGAGGGGACAGGGTCTCGGCGGGGCTAATGAAAAACTGTTTTTT.

The CDR3 DNA follows: TGCAGTGCTAGTTTTTCCGTCGAGCAGTACTTC. This sequence encodes CSASFSVEQYF. The chain joins TRBV20-1 to TRBJ2-7; D is undetermined. The germline gives CDR1 DFQATT, CDR2 SNEGSKA (reference sequence). This CDR3 spans 11 amino acids. Deletions cut 3 bases from V and 6 bases from J, with 9 bases between.

Only one count was recorded for this clone. The chain recombines TRBV18 with TRBJ2-5; 9 nucleotides align to TRBD2. Trimming at V came to 5 bases and at J to 4 bases, leaving 8 bases not matched to a gene. The germline CDR1 and CDR2 sequences are KGHSH and LQKENI. This CDR3 spans 15 amino acids. The CDR3: CASSANSGSAETQYF. DNA for the CDR3: TGTGCCAGCTCAGCAAATAGCGGGAGCGCAGAGACCCAGTACTTC.

J is TRBJ1-2 and V is TRBV4-1, with D possibly TRBD1 on 6 matching bases. Germline values: CDR1 MGHRA, CDR2 YSYEKL. This CDR3 is built from 14 residues. V was cut by 0 bases and J by 7 bases, with 12 bases left in between. CDR3 sequence reads: CASSQDLGGAGYTF. The CDR3 nucleotides are TGCGCCAGCAGCCAAGATCTGGGGGGGGCTGGCTACACCTTC.

Of note for this clone: This sample also contains other DNA sequences that code for the same CDR3. The chain employs TRBV6-5 and TRBJ2-7; 10 nucleotides line up with TRBD2. The length of the CDR3 is 15 residues. The V gene's germline CDR1 is MNHEY and CDR2 SVGAGI. Trimming removed 0 bases from V and 4 bases from J; junction bases left unmatched: 3. The CDR3 protein is CASSYSASGSYEQYF. Here the CDR3 DNA reads TGTGCCAGCAGTTACTCGGCTAGCGGGAGTTACGAGCAGTACTTC.

The V call is TRBV28, the J call TRBJ2-7; a possible D gene is TRBD1 (6 bases). Trimming cost V 5 bases and J 3 bases, with 14 bases left between them. The germline V gene encodes CDR1 MDHEN and CDR2 SYDVKM. The CDR3 loop spans 14 amino acids. This chain's CDR3 is CASSTSGVSYEQYF. CDR3 nucleotide sequence: TGTGCCAGCAGTACTTCAGGGGTGAGCTACGAGCAGTACTTC.

The V gene is TRBV10-1, the J gene TRBJ1-1; a weak D match, TRBD1 (5 bases). Trimming took 1 base from V and 6 from J, leaving 12 bases between them. The CDR3 loop spans 14 amino acids. Germline-derived CDR1 and CDR2 are WNHNN and SYGVQD (reference sequence). Here the CDR3 reads CASSEFRASAEAFF. Here the CDR3 DNA reads TGCGCCAGCAGTGAGTTCAGGGCAAGCGCTGAAGCTTTCTTT.

The CDR3 DNA reads TGTGCCAGCAGCGTAGGAGTATCCTACGAGCAGTACTTC. It is translated as CASSVGVSYEQYF. V and J are TRBV9 and TRBJ2-7; D uncertain. CDR3 size: 13 residues. V dropped 0 bases and J dropped 1 base, with 5 bases sitting between them. CDR1 and CDR2 (germline): SGDLS, YYNGEE. Together with reference TRBV9 and TRBJ2-7, the CDR3 gives the full variable domain: DSGVTQTPKHLITATGQRVTLRCSPRSGDLSVYWYQQSLDQGLQFLIQYYNGEERAKGNILERFSAQQFPDLHSELNLSSLELGDSALYFCASSVGVSYEQYFGPGTRLTVT.

The chain couples TRBV6-1 to TRBJ2-2, with TRBD1 as a possible D gene (6 bases). CDR3 size: 14 residues. In germline, CDR1 is MNHNS, CDR2 SASEGT. Trimming pared 6 bases from V and 0 bases from J, leaving 8 bases between. The CDR3 spells CASRGHPNTGELFF. The CDR3 DNA reads as TGTGCCAGCAGGGGACATCCGAACACCGGGGAGCTGTTTTTT.

The sample holds a few counts of this clone. This rearrangement joins TRBV7-8 to TRBJ1-4, with 8 bases fitting TRBD1. The germline CDR1 and CDR2 sequences are SGHVS and FQNEAQ. There are 15 residues in the CDR3. Unmatched junction bases numbered 7, after V lost 5 bases and J lost 5 bases. The DNA of the CDR3 is TGTGCCAGCAGCCCCGGCACAGGGGGAAATGAAAAACTGTTTTTT. Its translation is CASSPGTGGNEKLFF.

The chain links TRBV19 to TRBJ2-5; D gene uncertain. The J call may be faulty, since TRBJ2-7 better matches the DNA end. There are 16 residues in the CDR3. Looked up from germline, CDR1 is LNHDA and CDR2 is SQIVND (reference sequence). CDR3 in amino acids: CASSNTMTRFVGEQYF. CDR3 DNA sequence: TGTGCCAGTAGTAATACGATGACGCGTTTTGTGGGCGAGCAGTACTTC.

The chain is built from TRBV7-2 and TRBJ2-7, with 9 nucleotides matching TRBD2. Germline V gene lookup returns CDR1 SGHTA and CDR2 FQGNSA. The CDR3 spans 15 residues. V gave up 4 bases and J gave up 3 bases; unmatched junction bases: 7. The CDR3 sequence is CASSSIAGDHYEQYF. CDR3 nucleotides: TGTGCCAGCAGCTCGATAGCGGGAGATCACTACGAGCAGTACTTC.

A few counts support this clone. The J gene is TRBJ1-3, the V gene TRBV7-2; D call uncertain. V was clipped by 11 bases and J by 1 base, with 18 bases between them. The germline CDR1 and CDR2 sequences are SGHTA and FQGNSA. This CDR3 has 15 residues. The CDR3, as DNA: TGTGCCTTATCTTCATCGGCGGCTTCTGGAAACACCATATATTTT. Its translation: CALSSSAASGNTIYF.

The rearrangement joins TRBV13 to TRBJ2-7; 10 bases fit TRBD1. Germline CDR1 is PRHDT and CDR2 is FYEKMQ (reference sequence). The CDR3 is 14 residues long. V lost 3 bases and J lost 5; bases outside the gene matches: 4. The CDR3 protein is CASSFRTGGHEQYF. The CDR3 bases are TGTGCCAGCAGCTTCCGGACAGGGGGACACGAGCAGTACTTC.

The V call is TRBV6-5, the J call TRBJ2-5; D is perhaps TRBD2 (6 bases). Trimming stripped 8 bases from V and 3 bases from J, with 13 bases between. The CDR3 contains 13 residues. From germline, CDR1 is MNHEY and CDR2 SVGAGI. CDR3 region: CASRLSGEETQYF. Here the CDR3 DNA reads TGTGCCAGCCGTCTTAGCGGAGAAGAGACCCAGTACTTC.

J is TRBJ2-3 and V is TRBV4-2; TRBD2 is a possible D gene (6 bases). The CDR3 totals 15 residues. V was pared by 0 bases and J by 0 bases, with 7 bases between. Germline V gene data show CDR1 as LGHNA and CDR2 as YNFKEQ. In DNA form, the CDR3 reads TGTGCCAGCAGCCAAGAGGGGACTAGCACAGATACGCAGTATTTT. It encodes CASSQEGTSTDTQYF.